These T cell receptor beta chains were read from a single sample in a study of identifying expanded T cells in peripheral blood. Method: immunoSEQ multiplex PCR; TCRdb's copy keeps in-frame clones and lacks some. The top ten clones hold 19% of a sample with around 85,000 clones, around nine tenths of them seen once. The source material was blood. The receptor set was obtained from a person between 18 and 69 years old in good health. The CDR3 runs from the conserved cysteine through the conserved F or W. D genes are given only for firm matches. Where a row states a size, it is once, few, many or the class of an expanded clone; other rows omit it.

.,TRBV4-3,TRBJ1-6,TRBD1,TGCGCCAGCAGCCCCGTACCAGGGGGTGAGGCCCTCCACTTT,CASSPVPGGEALHF
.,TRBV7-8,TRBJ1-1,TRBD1,TGTGCCAGCAGCCCTGGGTTCGGGGACAGCAAAAGAGATACTGAAGCTTTCTTT,CASSPGFGDSKRDTEAFF
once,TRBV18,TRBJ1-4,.,TGTGCCAGCTCACCCGAGGTCTCGACTAATGAAAAACTGTTTTTT,CASSPEVSTNEKLFF
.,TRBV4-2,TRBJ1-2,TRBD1,TGTGCCAGCAGCCAGGGTTTGACAGGGACAAACTATGGCTACACCTTC,CASSQGLTGTNYGYTF
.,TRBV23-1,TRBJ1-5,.,TGCGCCAGCACCCAAAGGGAACAAAGGCGATCATATAGCAATCAGCCCCAGCATTTT,CASTQREQRRSYSNQPQHF
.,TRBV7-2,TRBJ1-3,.,TGTGCCAGCAGCTTAGAGGGGGTCGGAAACACCATATATTTT,CASSLEGVGNTIYF
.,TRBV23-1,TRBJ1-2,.,TGCGCCAGCAGACCCCCACCCGGCGGGCAGGGGTTTGGCTACACCTTC,CASRPPPGGQGFGYTF
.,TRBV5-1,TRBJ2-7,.,TGCGCCACCAGCCTATCGACAGGGACTATCTCCTACGAGCAGTACTTC,CATSLSTGTISYEQYF
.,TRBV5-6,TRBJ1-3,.,TGTGCCAGCAGCTTTCTAAATGGAAACACCATATATTTT,CASSFLNGNTIYF
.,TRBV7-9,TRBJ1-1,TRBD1,TGTGCCAGCAGCTCTTTTACCGACAGGGGTTTAGGAGCTTTCTTT,CASSSFTDRGLGAFF
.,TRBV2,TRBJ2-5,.,TGTGCCAGCAGTGAAGCGGGGGGGCCGTCGGAGACCCAGTACTTC,CASSEAGGPSETQYF
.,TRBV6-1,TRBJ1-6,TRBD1,TGTGCCAGCAGTGAAGTTTGGCAGGGGGCTTTGTCACCCCTCCACTTT,CASSEVWQGALSPLHF
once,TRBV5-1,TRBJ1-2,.,TGCGCCAGCAGCTTGGCCGCCCGACCTAACTATGGCTACACCTTC,CASSLAARPNYGYTF
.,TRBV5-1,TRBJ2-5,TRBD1,TGCGCCAGCAGCTTTCAGGGGGCGTGGGAGACCCAGTACTTC,CASSFQGAWETQYF
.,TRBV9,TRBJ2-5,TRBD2,TGTGCCAGCAGCGCCGGGACTAGCGGGGGGGCAGAGACCCAGTACTTC,CASSAGTSGGAETQYF
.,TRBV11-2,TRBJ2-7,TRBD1,TGTGCCAGCAGCTTAGACAGGGGGTTAACCTACGAGCAGTACTTC,CASSLDRGLTYEQYF
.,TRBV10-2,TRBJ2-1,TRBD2,TGCGCCAGCAGTGAAAGAGCGGGGGTCCACAATGAGCAGTTCTTC,CASSERAGVHNEQFF
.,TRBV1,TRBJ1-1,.,TGCACCAGCAGCCCCCTAAAGGACAGGCATCGGGATGAAGCTTTCTTT,CTSSPLKDRHRDEAFF
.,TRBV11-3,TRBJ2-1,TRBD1,TGTGCCTCCTCGGACAGGGACTCGGATGAGCAGTTCTTC,CASSDRDSDEQFF
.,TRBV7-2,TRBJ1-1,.,TGTGCCAGCAGCGCCCAGAGGAACACTGAAGCTTTCTTT,CASSAQRNTEAFF
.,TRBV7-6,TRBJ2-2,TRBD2,TGTGCCAGCAGTCCCCCGGGGGGGCCGGGCACCGGGGAGCTGTTTTTT,CASSPPGGPGTGELFF
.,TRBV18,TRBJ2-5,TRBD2,TGTGCCAGCTCACCGACTAGCGGGGGGCAACAAGAGACCCAGTACTTC,CASSPTSGGQQETQYF
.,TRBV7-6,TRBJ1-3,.,TGTGCCAGCAGTGTGGCCTCTGGAAACACCATATATTTT,CASSVASGNTIYF
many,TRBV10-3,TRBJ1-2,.,TGTGCCATCAGCAGGGATTTACAGTATGGCTACACCTTC,CAISRDLQYGYTF
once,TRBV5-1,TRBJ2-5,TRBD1,TGCGCCAGCATGCTCACAGGGGGCACAGAGACCCAGTACTTC,CASMLTGGTETQYF
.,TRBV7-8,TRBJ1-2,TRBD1,TGTGCCAGCAGCTTAGGCCCACTACAGGGGGCGGGAGGCTACACCTTC,CASSLGPLQGAGGYTF
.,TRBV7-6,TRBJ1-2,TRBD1,TGTGCCAGCAGCCCGACAGGGGGCCGAGAGGTTTATGGCTACACCTTC,CASSPTGGREVYGYTF
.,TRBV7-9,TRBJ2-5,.,TGTGCCAGCAGCTTAGTGGCTGGGCAGGGTGAGACCCAGTACTTC,CASSLVAGQGETQYF
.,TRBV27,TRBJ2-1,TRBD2,TGTGCCAGCAGTTTCCTGACTAGCGGGGGGGCGGAGAATGAGCAGTTCTTC,CASSFLTSGGAENEQFF